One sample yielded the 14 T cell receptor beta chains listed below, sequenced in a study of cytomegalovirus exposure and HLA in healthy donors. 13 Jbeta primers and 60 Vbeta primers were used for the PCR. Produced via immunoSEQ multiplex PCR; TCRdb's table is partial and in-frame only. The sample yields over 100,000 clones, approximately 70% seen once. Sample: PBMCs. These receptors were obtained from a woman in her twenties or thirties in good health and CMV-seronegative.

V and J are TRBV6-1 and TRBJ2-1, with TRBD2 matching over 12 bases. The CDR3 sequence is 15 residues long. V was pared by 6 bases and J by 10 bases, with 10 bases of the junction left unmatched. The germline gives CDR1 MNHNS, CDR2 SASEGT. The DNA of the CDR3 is TGTGCCAGCAGGATGACTAGCGGGGGACGGTCAGAGCAGTTCTTC. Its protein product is CASRMTSGGRSEQFF.

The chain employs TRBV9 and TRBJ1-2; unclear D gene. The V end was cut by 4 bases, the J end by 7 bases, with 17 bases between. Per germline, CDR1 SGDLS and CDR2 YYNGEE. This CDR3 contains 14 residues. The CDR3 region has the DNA TGTGCCAGCAGCCCCCGTTCGGGGTGGTCTGGCTACACCTTC. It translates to CASSPRSGWSGYTF.

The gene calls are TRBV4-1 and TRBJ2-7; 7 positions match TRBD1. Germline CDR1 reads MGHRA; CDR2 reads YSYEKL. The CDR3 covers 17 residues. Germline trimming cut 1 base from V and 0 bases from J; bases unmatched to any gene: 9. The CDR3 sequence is CASSQGKTGTVSYEQYF. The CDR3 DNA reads TGCGCCAGCAGCCAAGGGAAGACCGGGACAGTCTCCTACGAGCAGTACTTC.

The DNA for the CDR3 is TGTGCCTGGAGTCTACACGGGACAGGAGGAGGCTACACCTTC. Its translation: CAWSLHGTGGGYTF. This chain connects TRBV30 to TRBJ1-2; 8 bases are shared with TRBD1. V shed 2 bases, J shed 8 bases, and the junction held 10 bases outside the gene matches. Germline V CDR1 and CDR2: GTSNPN, SVGIG (reference sequence). The CDR3 totals 14 residues.

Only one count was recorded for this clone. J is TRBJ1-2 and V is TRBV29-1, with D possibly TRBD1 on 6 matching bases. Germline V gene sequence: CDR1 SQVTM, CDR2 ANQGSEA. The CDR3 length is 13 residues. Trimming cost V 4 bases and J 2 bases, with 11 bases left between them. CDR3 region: CSVVNRVNYGYTF. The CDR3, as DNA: TGCAGCGTTGTCAACAGGGTAAACTATGGCTACACCTTC.

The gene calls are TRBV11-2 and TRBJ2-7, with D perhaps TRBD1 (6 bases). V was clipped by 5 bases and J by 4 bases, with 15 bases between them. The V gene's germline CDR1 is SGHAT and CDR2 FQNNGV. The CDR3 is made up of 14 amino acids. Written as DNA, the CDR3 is TGTGCCAGCAGCCCCACAGGGAATGAGTACGAGCAGTACTTC. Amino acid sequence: CASSPTGNEYEQYF.

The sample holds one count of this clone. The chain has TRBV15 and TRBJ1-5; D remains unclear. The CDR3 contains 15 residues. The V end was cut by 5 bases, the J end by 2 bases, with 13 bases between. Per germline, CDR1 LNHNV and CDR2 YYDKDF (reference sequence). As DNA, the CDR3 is TGTGCCACCAGCCCCGCCAGGAGGGGCAATCAGCCCCAGCATTTT. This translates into CATSPARRGNQPQHF. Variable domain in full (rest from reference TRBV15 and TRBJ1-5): DAMVIQNPRYQVTQFGKPVTLSCSQTLNHNVMYWYQQKSSQAPKLLFHYYDKDFNNEADTPDNFQSRRPNTSFCFLDIRSPGLGDTAMYLCATSPARRGNQPQHFGDGTRLSIL.

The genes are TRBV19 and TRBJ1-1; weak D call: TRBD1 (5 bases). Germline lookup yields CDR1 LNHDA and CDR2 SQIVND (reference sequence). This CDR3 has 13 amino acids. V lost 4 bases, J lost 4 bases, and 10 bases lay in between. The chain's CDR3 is CASSSQGGTEAFF. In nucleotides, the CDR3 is TGTGCCAGTAGTAGTCAGGGAGGCACTGAAGCTTTCTTT.

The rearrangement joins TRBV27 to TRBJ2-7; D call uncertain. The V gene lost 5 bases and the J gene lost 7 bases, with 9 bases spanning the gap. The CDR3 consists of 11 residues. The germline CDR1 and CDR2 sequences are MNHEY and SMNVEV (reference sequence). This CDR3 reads CASSPGWEQYF. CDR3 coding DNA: TGTGCCAGCAGTCCAGGCTGGGAGCAGTACTTC.

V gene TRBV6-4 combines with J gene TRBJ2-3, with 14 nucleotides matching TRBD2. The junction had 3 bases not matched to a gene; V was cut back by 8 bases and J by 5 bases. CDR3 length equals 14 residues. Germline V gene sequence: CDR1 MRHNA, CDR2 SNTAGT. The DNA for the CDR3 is TGTGCCAGCTCCGGACTAGCGGGAGGAGATACGCAGTATTTT. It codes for CASSGLAGGDTQYF.

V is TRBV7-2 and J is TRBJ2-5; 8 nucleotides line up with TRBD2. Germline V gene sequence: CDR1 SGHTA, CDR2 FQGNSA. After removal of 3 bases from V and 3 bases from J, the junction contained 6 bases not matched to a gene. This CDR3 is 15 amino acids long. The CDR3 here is CASSFVLAGEETQYF. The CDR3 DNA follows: TGTGCCAGCAGCTTTGTCCTAGCGGGTGAAGAGACCCAGTACTTC.

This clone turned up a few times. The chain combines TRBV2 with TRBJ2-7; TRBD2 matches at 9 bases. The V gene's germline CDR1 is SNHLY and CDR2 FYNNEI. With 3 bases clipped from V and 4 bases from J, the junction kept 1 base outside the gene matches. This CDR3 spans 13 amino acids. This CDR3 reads CASSDTSGYEQYF. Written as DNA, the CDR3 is TGTGCCAGCAGTGATACTAGCGGGTACGAGCAGTACTTC. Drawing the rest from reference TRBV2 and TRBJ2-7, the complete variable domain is EPEVTQTPSHQVTQMGQEVILRCVPISNHLYFYWYRQILGQKVEFLVSFYNNEISEKSEIFDDQFSVERPDGSNFTLKIRSTKLEDSAMYFCASSDTSGYEQYFGPGTRLTVT.

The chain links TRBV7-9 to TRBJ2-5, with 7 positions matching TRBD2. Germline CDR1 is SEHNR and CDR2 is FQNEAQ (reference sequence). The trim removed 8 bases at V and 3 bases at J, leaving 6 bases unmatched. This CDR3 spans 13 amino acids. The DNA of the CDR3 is TGTGCCAGCGTCGGGACTACCGAAGAGACCCAGTACTTC. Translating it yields CASVGTTEETQYF.

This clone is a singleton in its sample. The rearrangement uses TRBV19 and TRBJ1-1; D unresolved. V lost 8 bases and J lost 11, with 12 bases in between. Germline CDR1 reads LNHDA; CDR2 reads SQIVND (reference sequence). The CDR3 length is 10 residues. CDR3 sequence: CASGLRSAFF. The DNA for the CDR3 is TGTGCCAGTGGCCTGAGGTCGGCTTTCTTT.